This TCR beta chain was sequenced in a study of cytomegalovirus exposure and HLA in healthy donors. The PCR ran on 60 Vbeta and 13 Jbeta primers. The repertoire was sequenced with immunoSEQ multiplex PCR; TCRdb's copy has only in-frame clones and lacks some. The sample shows roughly 130,000 clones, 75% to 90% of them seen only once. V was clipped by 3 bases and J by 3 bases; unmatched bases: 1. The CDR3 extends over 13 amino acids. CDR1 is SGHAT, CDR2 FQDESV, per germline (reference sequence). This TCR was sampled from a middle-aged woman in good health and CMV-seropositive. J is TRBJ2-7 and V is TRBV11-1, with 8 positions matching TRBD2. Sequenced: PBMCs. The CDR3 bases are TGTGCCAGCAGCTTTAGCGGGAACTACGAGCAGTACTTC. Protein: CASSFSGNYEQYF.